The following is a T cell receptor beta chain sequence with its context. Its antigen is as yet unknown. This may be a read error, as it is one base from a much larger clone. TCRdb passed the multiplex PCR reads through MiXCR, listing each CDR3 protein once. Altogether some 130,000 distinct CDR3 sequences are present, 20% to 25% being singletons, with the ten largest covering about 2.4%. Breast cancer patients provided tissue from their axillary draining lymph nodes. This sample is drawn from a study of breast tumors, draining lymph nodes, adjacent tissues. Study-wide findings and caveats: Tumor TCR diversity was below lymph nodes but above nontumor tissue. Luminal-like breast cancer showed significantly greater tumor-nontumor repertoire similarity than basal-like breast cancer did.

The TCR originated in a female donor with breast cancer. Some clones in this sample may be carry-over from other donors' samples. Sequencing was performed on axillary lymph node tissue.

The CDR3 is CASSTDRVEHKEQFF. The CDR3 coding sequence is TGTGCCAGTAGTACCGACAGGGTGGAACACAAAGAGCAGTTCTTC. V gene TRBV19 combines with J gene TRBJ2-1, with 7 bases aligning to TRBD1. Germline CDR1 LNHDA, CDR2 SQIVND (reference sequence). CDR3 size: 15 residues. Full variable domain (outside the CDR3, taken from reference TRBV19 and TRBJ2-1): DGGITQSPKYLFRKEGQNVTLSCEQNLNHDAMYWYRQDPGQGLRLIYYSQIVNDFQKGDIAEGYSVSREKKESFPLTVTSAQKNPTAFYLCASSTDRVEHKEQFFGPGTRLTVL.